This T cell receptor (beta chain) stems from a study of cytomegalovirus exposure and HLA in healthy donors. The CDR3 runs 15 residues. Germline V gives CDR1 MNHEY, CDR2 SVGAGI. Trimming took 2 bases from V and 8 from J; bases not matched to a gene: 12. Primers included in the PCR were 60 Vbeta and 13 Jbeta primers. Some clones are missing from TCRdb's copy, which holds only in-frame ones; the method was immunoSEQ multiplex PCR. Here the sample table reports approximately 200,000 clones. Material: PBMCs. This TCR derives from a boy between 10 and 17 years old in good health and CMV-seronegative. The rearrangement uses TRBV6-5 and TRBJ2-7, with 7 bases identical to TRBD2. The CDR3 DNA reads as TGTGCCAGCAGTTACATGAGCGGGGCCCTACTGAAGCAGTACTTC. It codes for CASSYMSGALLKQYF.